The 20 T cell receptor beta chains below were found in one sample sequenced in a study of T-cell memory formation after mild COVID-19 (dated by TCRdb to about 2021). Library prep was done by 5' RACE. Sequencing relied on an Illumina NovaSeq 6000. The raw public data were reprocessed by TCRdb itself: fastp quality trimming at Q25, MiXCR clonotype calling, in-frame beta chains only. Each CDR3 protein gets just one entry, which takes the most common genes and DNA from the rows behind it. The sample records 410,000 or so distinct CDR3 sequences, around 22% of which are singletons. The top ten hold less than 15% of the sample. Sequencing was performed on PBMCs or a T cell subset sorted from them (not recorded which). These TCRs come from an adult woman who had mild COVID-19 (a few samples of this study predate the infection). The sample titles of this study are shuffled in the database, so cell type and time point are left out; the donor was told from shared clones.

This clonotype was found a few times. This sequence joins TRBV6-5 and TRBJ2-7; D could derive from TRBD1 or TRBD2 (5 bases each). The CDR3 covers 14 residues. CDR1 is MNHEY, CDR2 SVGAGI, per germline. V lost 4 bases and J 4 bases, leaving 14 bases between the germline ends. The CDR3 DNA reads as TGTGCCAGCAGTTGGGGACGGGAAGCATACGAGCAGTACTTC. Translation gives CASSWGREAYEQYF.

The rearrangement joins TRBV4-2 to TRBJ2-7, with 10 bases aligning to TRBD2. The V segment lost 0 bases and the J segment 6 bases; nucleotides outside the gene matches: 8. Germline V gene sequence: CDR1 LGHNA, CDR2 YNFKEQ. The CDR3 has 16 amino acids. The CDR3 DNA reads TGTGCCAGCAGCCAAGATCTACTAGCGGGATGGATCGAGCAGTACTTC. It translates to CASSQDLLAGWIEQYF.

This clonotype was detected only a few times. The junction does not match germline at one end; this may be a read error. The chain is built from TRBV20-1 and TRBJ2-1; 8 bases map to TRBD2. Germline V gene lookup returns CDR1 DFQATT and CDR2 SNEGSKA (reference sequence). The CDR3 is made up of 12 amino acids. The CDR3 protein is CSANPGRGGLHF. DNA of the CDR3: TGCAGTGCTAACCCAGGACGGGGGGGCCTGCACTTC.

In this sample, this clonotype turned up a few times. The genes are TRBV18 and TRBJ1-1, with a tentative D call TRBD1 (6 bases). The CDR3 runs to 14 residues. CDR1 is KGHSH and CDR2 is LQKENI in the germline V gene. V lost 6 bases and J 4 bases, leaving 15 bases between the germline ends. The CDR3 here is CASSQGQSATEAFF. The CDR3 nucleotides read TGTGCCAGCTCCCAGGGACAATCGGCCACTGAAGCTTTCTTT.

V is TRBV6-1 and J is TRBJ1-5; D perhaps matches TRBD1 (5 bases). V shed 7 bases and J shed 4 bases, with 17 bases lying between them. The CDR3 has 15 amino acids. Germline V gives CDR1 MNHNS, CDR2 SASEGT. This chain's CDR3 is CASTQGVGPNQPQHF. The CDR3 DNA is TGTGCCAGCACCCAAGGTGTGGGGCCGAATCAGCCCCAGCATTTT.

Written as DNA, the CDR3 is TGTGCAGCAGGAGGGTTCTATGGCTACACCTTC. Translating it yields CAAGGFYGYTF. The chain has TRBV6-2 or TRBV6-3 and TRBJ1-2; D ambiguous. Germline V gives CDR1 MNHEY, CDR2 SVGEGT. The CDR3 has 11 amino acids.

In its sample, this clonotype was seen a few times. The J gene is TRBJ1-1, the V gene TRBV6-5; D is undetermined. The ends were cut back, 0 bases at V and 1 base at J, with 6 bases in the middle. Germline V gene data show CDR1 as MNHEY and CDR2 as SVGAGI. This CDR3 region has 14 residues. CDR3 loop: CASSYSQENTEAFF. The CDR3 DNA is TGTGCCAGCAGTTACTCTCAGGAGAACACTGAAGCTTTCTTT.

The chain has TRBV15 and TRBJ1-5; D is unresolved. V was pared by 3 bases and J by 4 bases, with 4 bases between. CDR3 length equals 12 residues. Germline lookup yields CDR1 LNHNV and CDR2 YYDKDF (reference sequence). CDR3 sequence (DNA): TGTGCCACCAGCAGCACGAATCAGCCCCAGCATTTT. Protein sequence: CATSSTNQPQHF.

V and J are TRBV2 and TRBJ2-1, with 12 bases lining up with TRBD2. Germline values: CDR1 SNHLY, CDR2 FYNNEI. The junction had 8 bases not matched to a gene; V was cut back by 8 bases and J by 3 bases. CDR3 length: 16 residues. CDR3 loop: CASEFPTSGSYNEQFF. CDR3 coding DNA: TGTGCCAGCGAGTTTCCGACTAGCGGGAGCTACAATGAGCAGTTCTTC.

This rearrangement joins TRBV20-1 to TRBJ2-3, with 10 bases that match TRBD2. The CDR3 totals 18 residues. V was pared by 5 bases and J by 6 bases, with 20 bases of the junction left unmatched. CDR1 is DFQATT, CDR2 SNEGSKA, per germline (reference sequence). The CDR3: CSAGPSWRSGGAGDTQYF. Here the CDR3 DNA reads TGCAGTGCTGGTCCGAGTTGGAGGAGCGGGGGGGCCGGGGATACGCAGTATTTT.

The chain combines TRBV12-3 or TRBV12-4 with TRBJ1-1; 9 bases match TRBD1. The CDR3 is made up of 14 amino acids. Losses at the gene ends were 6 bases for V and 10 bases for J; bases not matched to a gene: 12. The CDR3 loop is CASSRPGQGSRAFF. The CDR3 coding sequence is TGTGCCAGCAGCCGCCCGGGACAGGGCTCCCGAGCTTTCTTT.

The J gene is TRBJ2-3, the V gene TRBV7-3, with 9 bases fitting TRBD2. The CDR3 loop spans 15 amino acids. The V gene end was trimmed by 1 base and the J gene end by 4 bases; junction bases not matched to a gene: 3. Germline V lookup: CDR1 SGHTA, CDR2 FQGTGA. DNA for the CDR3: TGTGCCAGCAGCTTAATAGCGGGAGAGGCAGATACGCAGTATTTT. Protein: CASSLIAGEADTQYF.

CDR3 in amino acids: CASSYYTGQTQETQYF. CDR3 sequence (DNA): TGTGCCAGCAGTTACTATACGGGACAGACTCAAGAGACCCAGTACTTC. The rearrangement uses TRBV6-5 and TRBJ2-5, with 7 bases fitting TRBD1. The CDR3 runs 16 residues. Germline lookup yields CDR1 MNHEY and CDR2 SVGAGI. Unmatched junction bases numbered 7, after V lost 1 base and J lost 2 bases.

Points on this clonotype: A read error is possible here, since a much larger clone lies one base away. V usage is TRBV12-3 or TRBV12-4 and J usage is TRBJ1-1; no firm D call. V shed 7 bases and J shed 0 bases, with 9 bases lying between them. The CDR3 loop spans 13 amino acids. The CDR3 reads CASILGMNTEAFF. CDR3 sequence (DNA): TGTGCCAGCATCTTAGGGATGAACACTGAAGCTTTCTTT.

This clonotype was found a few times. The J gene is TRBJ1-1, the V gene TRBV6-6; 11 positions match TRBD1. The germline V gene encodes CDR1 MNHNY and CDR2 SVGAGI (reference sequence). V shed 6 bases, J shed 0 bases, and the junction held 6 bases outside the gene matches. This CDR3 spans 16 amino acids. CDR3 in DNA: TGTGCCAGCAGCCGGACAGGGGGCGAAATGAACACTGAAGCTTTCTTT. Translating gives CASSRTGGEMNTEAFF.

The genes are TRBV29-1 and TRBJ2-2; possibly TRBD1 or TRBD2 for D (5 bases each). The CDR3 loop spans 11 amino acids. Germline assignment: CDR1 SQVTM and CDR2 ANQGSEA. Trimming shortened V by 4 bases and J by 6 bases, and 6 bases separated the two germline ends. The CDR3 nucleotides are TGCAGCGTTGGAGGGGCCGGGGAGCTGTTTTTT. Translated, it gives CSVGGAGELFF.

A few counts support this clonotype. The V call is TRBV5-6, the J call TRBJ1-1, with D maybe TRBD1 (6 bases). Deletions cut 4 bases from V and 6 bases from J, with 13 bases between. There are 13 residues in the CDR3. CDR1 is SGHDT and CDR2 is YYEEEE in the germline V gene. DNA of the CDR3: TGTGCCAGCAGCCTGGTGGGGGCGGCTGAAGCTTTCTTT. Its translation is CASSLVGAAEAFF.

V gene TRBV6-5 combines with J gene TRBJ1-1, with unresolved D. This CDR3 has 12 residues. The germline V gene has CDR1 MNHEY and CDR2 SVGAGI. Trimming left V 5 bases short and J 7 bases short, with 11 bases between. The CDR3 loop reads CASSPSKGEAFF. CDR3 sequence (DNA): TGTGCCAGCAGTCCCTCGAAAGGTGAAGCTTTCTTT.

The chain is built from TRBV29-1 and TRBJ2-1, with 7 bases fitting TRBD2. From germline, CDR1 is SQVTM and CDR2 ANQGSEA. After removal of 6 bases from V and 5 bases from J, the junction contained 13 bases not matched to a gene. There are 15 residues in the CDR3. CDR3: CSVRRLAQNDNEQFF. The DNA of the CDR3 is TGCAGCGTCCGCCGACTAGCTCAAAATGACAATGAGCAGTTCTTC.

The chain links TRBV7-8 to TRBJ2-2; 9 bases line up with TRBD1. CDR3 length: 14 residues. Germline V CDR1 and CDR2: SGHVS, FQNEAQ. J was trimmed by 3 bases and V by 10 bases; bases with no gene match: 6. CDR3 amino acids: CATAQGAHTGELFF. The CDR3 DNA reads TGTGCCACTGCACAGGGGGCGCACACCGGGGAGCTGTTTTTT.